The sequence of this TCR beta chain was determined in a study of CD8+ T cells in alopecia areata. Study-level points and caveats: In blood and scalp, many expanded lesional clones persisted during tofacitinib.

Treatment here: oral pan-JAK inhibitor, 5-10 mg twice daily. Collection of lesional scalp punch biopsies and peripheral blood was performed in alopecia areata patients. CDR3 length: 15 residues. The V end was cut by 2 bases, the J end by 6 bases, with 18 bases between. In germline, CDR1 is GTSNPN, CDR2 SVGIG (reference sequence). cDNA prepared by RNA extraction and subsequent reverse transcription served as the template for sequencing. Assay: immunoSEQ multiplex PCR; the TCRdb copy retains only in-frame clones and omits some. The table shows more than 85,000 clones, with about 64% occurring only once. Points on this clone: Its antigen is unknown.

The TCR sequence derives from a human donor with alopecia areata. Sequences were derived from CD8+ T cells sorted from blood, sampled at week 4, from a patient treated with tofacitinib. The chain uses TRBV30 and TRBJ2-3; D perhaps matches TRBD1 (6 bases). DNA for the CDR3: TGTGCCTGGAGTATTACCCCAGGGGCCACGGATACGCAGTATTTT. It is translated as CAWSITPGATDTQYF.